These 10 T cell receptor beta chains were sequenced from one sample in a study of radiation and T cells in renal cell carcinoma. Time point specified: blood 4 weeks post-SBRT, at nephrectomy. Sample treatment: 15 Gy SBRT to primary tumor, nephrectomy 4 weeks later. The data were produced by immunoSEQ multiplex PCR, yet TCRdb's version contains in-frame clones alone and is incomplete. The repertoire has around 180,000 clones, 88% of them found once; the top ten carry 11%. The material was blood, obtained from a patient whose treatment included radiotherapy and nephrectomy. The receptors here all came from a woman aged 50 to 60 with renal cell carcinoma.

The chain uses TRBV5-1 and TRBJ1-2, with no clear D. The germline gives CDR1 SGHRS, CDR2 YFSETQ. Between the trimmed V and J ends, which lost 0 bases and 4 bases, there was a span of 7 bases. The CDR3 covers 13 residues. The CDR3 reads CASSLDSTYGYTF. The CDR3 DNA reads as TGCGCCAGCAGCTTGGACAGCACCTATGGCTACACCTTC.

The chain uses TRBV6-6 and TRBJ2-3; D remains unclear. The CDR3 loop spans 13 amino acids. Germline CDR1 reads MNHNY; CDR2 reads SVGAGI (reference sequence). The germline V and J ends were trimmed by 6 bases and 1 base, with 8 bases remaining between them. Here the CDR3 reads CASRPQGTDTQYF. In DNA, the CDR3 is TGTGCCAGCAGACCCCAGGGCACAGATACGCAGTATTTT.

This chain links TRBV11-2 with TRBJ2-1, with TRBD2 matching over 8 bases. V lost 0 bases to trimming and J lost 7 bases; unmatched junction nucleotides: 11. In germline, CDR1 is SGHAT, CDR2 FQNNGV. The CDR3 is made up of 17 amino acids. DNA of the CDR3: TGTGCCAGCAGCTTAGAGAGTAGCGGGGTTTTTAGGAATGAGCAGTTCTTC. Encoded protein: CASSLESSGVFRNEQFF.

The chain recombines TRBV7-9 with TRBJ2-1; D is ambiguous. The ends were cut back, 6 bases at V and 0 bases at J, with 12 bases in the middle. The CDR3 has 15 amino acids. The germline CDR1 and CDR2 sequences are SEHNR and FQNEAQ (reference sequence). Here the CDR3 DNA reads TGTGCCAGCAGTACTTTACTAAGCTCCTACAATGAGCAGTTCTTC. This sequence encodes CASSTLLSSYNEQFF. The variable domain in full, with the rest retrieved from reference TRBV7-9 and TRBJ2-1, is DTGVSQNPRHKITKRGQNVTFRCDPISEHNRLYWYRQTLGQGPEFLTYFQNEAQLEKSRLLSDRFSAERPKGSFSTLEIQRTEQGDSAMYLCASSTLLSSYNEQFFGPGTRLTVL.

This chain joins TRBV7-2 and TRBJ1-5; no firm D call. Germline CDR1 is SGHTA and CDR2 is FQGNSA. V was cut by 1 base and J by 2 bases, with 15 bases left in between. The CDR3 runs 17 residues. Here the CDR3 DNA reads TGTGCCAGCAGCTTAGATCCTTGGTTTAGAGGCAATCAGCCCCAGCATTTT. Amino acids: CASSLDPWFRGNQPQHF.

This CDR3 is CASSGIMNTEAFF. The CDR3 region has the DNA TGTGCCAGCAGCGGAATTATGAACACTGAAGCTTTCTTT. V usage is TRBV9 and J usage is TRBJ1-1; unclear D gene. CDR3 length: 13 amino acids. In germline, CDR1 is SGDLS, CDR2 YYNGEE. Trimming shortened V by 3 bases and J by 0 bases, and 6 bases separated the two germline ends.

The V and J genes are TRBV30 and TRBJ2-6; D may be TRBD2 (6 bases). CDR1 and CDR2 from the germline V gene are GTSNPN and SVGIG (reference sequence). Trimming shortened V by 2 bases and J by 0 bases, and 11 bases separated the two germline ends. This CDR3 is built from 16 residues. CDR3 residues: CAWSRRGTSGANVLTF. The CDR3 nucleotides are TGTGCCTGGAGTCGGAGGGGAACCTCTGGGGCCAACGTCCTGACTTTC.

The CDR3 DNA is TGTGCCAGCTCATACCAGGGACTACAAAGCTCCTACGAGCAGTACTTC. As protein: CASSYQGLQSSYEQYF. This chain uses TRBV18 with TRBJ2-7; TRBD2 matches 7 bases. Trimming at V came to 5 bases and at J to 0 bases, leaving 10 bases not matched to a gene. CDR1 KGHSH and CDR2 LQKENI come from the germline V gene. The CDR3 extends over 16 amino acids.

The chain couples TRBV12-5 to TRBJ1-1, with D unclear. The CDR3 contains 14 residues. From germline, CDR1 is LGHNT and CDR2 FRNRAP. The V and J ends lost 3 bases and 1 base respectively, with 9 bases between them. CDR3 protein: CASGFGRQNTEAFF. The CDR3 DNA reads as TGTGCTAGTGGTTTCGGACGGCAGAACACTGAAGCTTTCTTT.

The rearrangement joins TRBV30 to TRBJ2-7; tentatively, D is TRBD2 (7 bases). In germline, CDR1 is GTSNPN, CDR2 SVGIG (reference sequence). This CDR3 has 14 amino acids. Trimming took 3 bases from V and 2 from J, leaving 14 bases between them. The DNA of the CDR3 is TGTGCCTGGAGAAAAGAGGGGGGGACCTACGAGCAGTACTTC. This encodes CAWRKEGGTYEQYF.